This T cell receptor (beta chain) was recorded in a study of blood T cell repertoires in COVID-19. Across the whole study: Samples came from the United States, Italy and Spain, spanning acute and convalescent COVID-19. PBMCs, B-cell-depleted T cells, or T cells provided the cDNA or gDNA that made up the material.

The trim removed 6 bases at V and 5 bases at J, leaving 18 bases unmatched. The germline V gene has CDR1 SGHTA and CDR2 FQGNSA. The CDR3 extends over 19 amino acids. Original data processing: Reference gene primers were amplified, and this amplification served to estimate nucleated cell counts. Repertoires were generated with immunoSEQ multiplex PCR, while TCRdb's copy carries only in-frame clones and drops some. V, J and clone size were drawn from that table, and D and trimming were deduced from the DNA. In the table there are over 400,000 clones, 85% to 90% of which are singletons. During active infection, Seattle patients enrolled and were then monitored through disease.

The specimen was peripheral blood. The TCR sequence derives from a woman aged 45-65 years with COVID-19, enrolled during active disease. V is TRBV7-2 and J is TRBJ2-1; 11 bases map to TRBD2. The CDR3 nucleotides are TGTGCCAGCAGACTCCCCCGGGGAGTAGCGGGGGGGAAAAACAATGAGCAGTTCTTC. Translating gives CASRLPRGVAGGKNNEQFF.